This T cell receptor (beta chain) came from a study of T cell responses to AZD1222 COVID-19 vaccine. CDR3 length: 15 amino acids. Trimming left V 3 bases short and J 4 bases short, with 12 bases between. In germline, CDR1 is SEHNR, CDR2 FQNEAQ (reference sequence). Points from the study as a whole: The donor group comprised mostly white British people and more females; the analysis possibly underestimated clonal diversity. Spike-specific TCR repertoires showed rising breadth and depth after two AZD1222 doses. Repertoires were sampled only after the peak T cell response. Of spike-specific TCRs, nearly half reportedly target regions left unmutated in variants.

Sequenced by immunoSEQ multiplex PCR; TCRdb stores in-frame clones only, minus some. The table has 200,000 to 250,000 clones, less than 95% seen once; the top ten hold approximately 1.5%. In regard to this clone: No antigen is known for it.

The sequence came from an adult who received the MenACWY meningococcal vaccine as a control. Sample: peripheral blood, taken 28 days after the second dose of the MenACWY control vaccine. The chain combines TRBV7-9 with TRBJ2-2, with TRBD1 as a possible D gene (5 bases). The CDR3 DNA sequence: TGTGCCAGCAGCTTTTCAGGGTCCCCCACCGGGGAGCTGTTTTTT. Translation gives CASSFSGSPTGELFF.